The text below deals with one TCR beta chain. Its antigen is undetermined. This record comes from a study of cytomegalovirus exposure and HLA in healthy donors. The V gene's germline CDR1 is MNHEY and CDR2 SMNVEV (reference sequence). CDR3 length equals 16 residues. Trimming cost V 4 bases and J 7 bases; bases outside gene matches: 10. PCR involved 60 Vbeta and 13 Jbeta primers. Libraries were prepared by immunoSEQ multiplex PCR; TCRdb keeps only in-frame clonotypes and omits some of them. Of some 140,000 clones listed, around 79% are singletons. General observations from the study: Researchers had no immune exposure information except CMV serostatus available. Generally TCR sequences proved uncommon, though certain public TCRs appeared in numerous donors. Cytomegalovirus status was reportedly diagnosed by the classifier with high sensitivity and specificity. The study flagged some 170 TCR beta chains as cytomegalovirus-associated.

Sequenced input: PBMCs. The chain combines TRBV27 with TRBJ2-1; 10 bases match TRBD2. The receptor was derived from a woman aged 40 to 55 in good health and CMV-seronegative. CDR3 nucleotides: TGTGCCAGCAGTTGGACTAGCGGAGAAGCGGGGAATGAGCAGTTCTTC. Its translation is CASSWTSGEAGNEQFF.